The 25 T cell receptor beta chains below come from one sample, sequenced in a study of cytomegalovirus exposure and HLA in healthy donors. PCR involved 60 Vbeta and 13 Jbeta primers. Method: immunoSEQ multiplex PCR; TCRdb's copy keeps in-frame clones and lacks some. The sample has some 89,000 clones, about 71% seen once. Sequences were obtained from PBMCs. The receptor source for this set is a man aged 60-69 years in good health and CMV-seronegative.

V usage is TRBV4-2 and J usage is TRBJ2-1; perhaps TRBD2 as D (5 bases). Germline V gene sequence: CDR1 LGHNA, CDR2 YNFKEQ. The CDR3 totals 15 residues. V shed 4 bases and J shed 9 bases, with 19 bases lying between them. This CDR3 is CASSLNPTSGFEQFF. The CDR3 DNA follows: TGTGCCAGCAGCCTGAACCCAACTTCGGGGTTTGAGCAGTTCTTC.

The CDR3: CAISEPGQGGETEAFF. The CDR3 region has the DNA TGTGCCATCAGTGAGCCCGGACAGGGTGGGGAAACTGAAGCTTTCTTT. The V gene is TRBV10-3, the J gene TRBJ1-1, with TRBD1 identical over 8 bases. Germline V CDR1 and CDR2: ENHRY, SYGVKD. The trim removed 2 bases at V and 5 bases at J, leaving 10 bases unmatched. The CDR3 is made up of 16 amino acids.

The genes are TRBV11-2 and TRBJ2-2; 8 bases match TRBD2. V was pared by 6 bases and J by 6 bases, with 6 bases of the junction left unmatched. The length of the CDR3 is 14 residues. Germline CDR1 SGHAT, CDR2 FQNNGV. CDR3 sequence: CASRVAGRPGELFF. CDR3 nucleotides: TGTGCCAGCAGGGTAGCGGGGCGCCCCGGGGAGCTGTTTTTT.

This chain joins TRBV5-1 and TRBJ1-1, with 10 bases lining up with TRBD1. V shed 1 base and J 3 bases; nucleotides not matched to a gene: 3. This CDR3 contains 15 residues. Germline-derived CDR1 and CDR2 are SGHRS and YFSETQ. The CDR3 nucleotides read TGCGCCAGCAGCTTGTTGACAGGGGGCGACACTGAAGCTTTCTTT. This codes for CASSLLTGGDTEAFF.

This clone was detected a few times. V gene TRBV5-8 combines with J gene TRBJ1-2; D may be TRBD1 (6 bases). CDR1 is SGHTS, CDR2 YDEGEE, per germline. V gave up 1 base and J gave up 2 bases, with 15 bases separating them. The CDR3 runs 16 residues. CDR3 bases: TGTGCCAGCAGCTTGAAAGTGCAGGGGAGAAACTATGGCTACACCTTC. This translates into CASSLKVQGRNYGYTF.

This chain connects TRBV7-6 to TRBJ2-2, with 7 bases aligning to TRBD2. The CDR3 has 16 residues. V gave up 5 bases and J gave up 3 bases; unmatched junction bases: 9. CDR1 is SGHVS and CDR2 is FNYEAQ in the germline V gene. In DNA form, the CDR3 reads TGTGCCAGCAGCCCGGGGAGAGGGAGGGACACCGGGGAGCTGTTTTTT. This encodes CASSPGRGRDTGELFF. Drawing the rest from reference TRBV7-6 and TRBJ2-2, the complete variable domain is GAGVSQSPRYKVTKRGQDVALRCDPISGHVSLYWYRQALGQGPEFLTYFNYEAQQDKSGLPNDRFSAERPEGSISTLTIQRTEQRDSAMYRCASSPGRGRDTGELFFGEGSRLTVL.

The genes are TRBV10-1 and TRBJ2-2, with 12 bases identical to TRBD2. CDR1 and CDR2 (germline): WNHNN, SYGVQD (reference sequence). With 8 bases clipped from V and 4 bases from J, the junction kept 5 bases outside the gene matches. The CDR3 has 15 amino acids. The CDR3 reads CASETSGSGTGELFF. The CDR3 region has the DNA TGCGCCAGCGAGACTAGCGGGAGCGGCACCGGGGAGCTGTTTTTT.

CDR3 bases: TGTGCCATCAACCCCCGGGTGACCTCCTACGAGCAGTACTTC. As protein: CAINPRVTSYEQYF. The chain couples TRBV19 to TRBJ2-7; no clear D. The CDR3 consists of 14 residues. In germline, CDR1 is LNHDA, CDR2 SQIVND (reference sequence). V dropped 10 bases and J dropped 0 bases, with 16 bases sitting between them.

The chain employs TRBV2 and TRBJ2-3; 8 bases align to TRBD2. V gave up 8 bases and J gave up 2 bases; unmatched junction bases: 18. Germline V gene sequence: CDR1 SNHLY, CDR2 FYNNEI. CDR3 length: 18 residues. The CDR3 DNA reads TGTGCCAGCTCACAAATTCCCGGGACTAGGGATTTCACAGATACGCAGTATTTT. Amino acids: CASSQIPGTRDFTDTQYF.

This chain links TRBV10-3 with TRBJ2-7; TRBD1 agrees at 7 bases. With V trimmed by 8 bases and J by 4 bases, 11 bases remained unmatched. This CDR3 is 14 amino acids long. Germline V gene data show CDR1 as ENHRY and CDR2 as SYGVKD. The chain's CDR3 is CAIGLRQGSYEQYF. CDR3 in DNA: TGTGCCATCGGGCTCCGACAGGGTAGTTACGAGCAGTACTTC.

This clone was seen a handful of times. This chain joins TRBV11-3 and TRBJ2-2; 8 bases fit TRBD2. J lost 4 bases, V lost 8 bases, and 6 bases had no gene match. Looked up from germline, CDR1 is SGHNT and CDR2 is YENEEA. CDR3 size: 14 residues. The CDR3 DNA is TGTGCCAGCTCAGCGGGAGTAATCACCGGGGAGCTGTTTTTT. Residues: CASSAGVITGELFF.

The chain carries TRBV29-1 and TRBJ1-3; 7 nucleotides agree with TRBD1. This CDR3 spans 14 amino acids. Germline trimming cut 5 bases from V and 0 bases from J; bases unmatched to any gene: 4. The V gene's germline CDR1 is SQVTM and CDR2 ANQGSEA. The CDR3, as DNA: TGCAGCGTTCGGGACAGCTCCTCTGGAAACACCATATATTTT. This sequence encodes CSVRDSSSGNTIYF.

The chain has TRBV4-2 and TRBJ2-7; unclear D gene. The germline V and J ends were trimmed by 0 bases and 2 bases, with 14 bases remaining between them. Germline CDR1 and CDR2: LGHNA and YNFKEQ. The CDR3 is 16 residues long. The CDR3 loop is CASSQDHTPSAYEQYF. The CDR3 region has the DNA TGTGCCAGCAGCCAAGACCACACACCTAGTGCCTACGAGCAGTACTTC.

The chain carries TRBV29-1 and TRBJ1-1; D remains ambiguous. CDR3 size: 12 residues. Germline assignment: CDR1 SQVTM and CDR2 ANQGSEA. Deletions cut 4 bases from V and 1 base from J, with 7 bases between. The CDR3 sequence: CSVVGGNTEAFF. The CDR3, as DNA: TGCAGCGTTGTTGGCGGGAACACTGAAGCTTTCTTT.

The rearrangement uses TRBV29-1 and TRBJ2-3; no clear D. The V end was cut by 7 bases, the J end by 5 bases, with 10 bases between. Germline-derived CDR1 and CDR2 are SQVTM and ANQGSEA. The CDR3 spans 11 residues. The CDR3 region is CSASFRDTQYF. As DNA, the CDR3 is TGCAGCGCCTCATTTAGAGATACGCAGTATTTT.

This clone was seen just once. The chain combines TRBV6-5 with TRBJ1-4; 9 positions agree with TRBD1. The CDR3 runs 15 residues. From germline, CDR1 is MNHEY and CDR2 SVGAGI. The V segment lost 5 bases and the J segment 2 bases; nucleotides outside the gene matches: 3. The CDR3 reads CASSVQGATNEKLFF. The CDR3 DNA sequence: TGTGCCAGCAGTGTACAGGGGGCTACTAATGAAAAACTGTTTTTT.

The V and J genes are TRBV7-8 and TRBJ2-3; D is unresolved. This CDR3 is built from 13 residues. Germline CDR1 SGHVS, CDR2 FQNEAQ. V dropped 3 bases and J dropped 5 bases, with 9 bases sitting between them. Here the CDR3 reads CASSFQVRDTQYF. The CDR3 DNA reads TGTGCCAGCAGCTTTCAGGTCAGAGATACGCAGTATTTT.

J is TRBJ2-7 and V is TRBV6-1; 11 positions match TRBD2. J lost 6 bases, V lost 3 bases, and 10 bases had no gene match. From germline, CDR1 is MNHNS and CDR2 SASEGT. The CDR3 covers 16 residues. The CDR3 reads CASSDSVLAGVGEQYF. DNA of the CDR3: TGTGCCAGCAGTGATTCGGTACTAGCGGGAGTTGGCGAGCAGTACTTC.

This clone was observed once. The rearrangement uses TRBV6-1 and TRBJ1-3; 9 bases line up with TRBD1. This CDR3 spans 15 amino acids. Germline V gives CDR1 MNHNS, CDR2 SASEGT. Trimming at V came to 3 bases and at J to 6 bases, leaving 6 bases not matched to a gene. The CDR3 region is CASSEVTGGINTIYF. Here the CDR3 DNA reads TGTGCCAGCAGTGAGGTCACAGGGGGCATAAACACCATATATTTT.

There are a few counts of this clone. V is TRBV5-1 and J is TRBJ1-4; perhaps TRBD1 as D (5 bases). CDR3 length: 16 residues. Germline loops: CDR1 SGHRS, CDR2 YFSETQ. Between the trimmed V and J ends, which lost 0 bases and 3 bases, there was a span of 12 bases. CDR3 coding DNA: TGCGCCAGCAGCTTGGCCATCGCAGGGCCTAATGAAAAACTGTTTTTT. Translation: CASSLAIAGPNEKLFF.

This clone has only a few counts. The chain links TRBV28 to TRBJ2-1; the match to TRBD2 covers 11 bases. V gave up 7 bases and J gave up 9 bases; unmatched junction bases: 14. Germline lookup yields CDR1 MDHEN and CDR2 SYDVKM. The CDR3 consists of 16 residues. This CDR3 reads CASTDSGRGPSGEQFF. As DNA, the CDR3 is TGTGCCAGCACCGATAGCGGGAGGGGACCATCGGGTGAGCAGTTCTTC.

The chain has TRBV2 and TRBJ2-1; perhaps TRBD2 as D (6 bases). Germline values: CDR1 SNHLY, CDR2 FYNNEI. This CDR3 has 14 amino acids. V was shortened by 9 bases and J by 5 bases, with 17 bases between the two germline ends. Here the CDR3 reads CASTKLASNNEQFF. In nucleotides, the CDR3 is TGTGCCAGTACCAAACTAGCTAGTAACAATGAGCAGTTCTTC.

The chain carries TRBV19 and TRBJ1-1; 9 bases are shared with TRBD1. The V segment lost 5 bases and the J segment 4 bases; nucleotides outside the gene matches: 5. The CDR3 is 14 residues long. Germline V gives CDR1 LNHDA, CDR2 SQIVND (reference sequence). CDR3 loop: CASSLGQGFTEAFF. CDR3 DNA sequence: TGTGCCAGTAGTCTCGGACAGGGGTTCACTGAAGCTTTCTTT.

V is TRBV7-6 and J is TRBJ2-7; D is ambiguous. The CDR3 runs to 13 residues. Trimming pared 1 base from V and 2 bases from J, leaving 6 bases between. The germline CDR1 and CDR2 sequences are SGHVS and FNYEAQ. DNA of the CDR3: TGTGCCAGCAGCTTAGGGGCTACCTACGAGCAGTACTTC. Amino acid sequence: CASSLGATYEQYF.

The gene calls are TRBV15 and TRBJ2-2; no reliable D call. The CDR3 spans 12 residues. The germline V gene has CDR1 LNHNV and CDR2 YYDKDF (reference sequence). Trimming cost V 2 bases and J 7 bases, with 5 bases left between them. CDR3 in DNA: TGTGCCACCAGCAGATCGGTCGGGGAGCTGTTTTTT. Its protein is CATSRSVGELFF.